This T cell receptor (beta chain) derives from a study of technical replicates of blood from a few donors. The CDR3 loop spans 10 amino acids. The germline gives CDR1 DFQATT, CDR2 SNEGSKA (reference sequence). With 7 bases removed from V and 1 base from J, the gap between germline ends came to 4 bases. The table came from immunoSEQ multiplex PCR; TCRdb's copy has only in-frame clones and leaves some out. The sample includes under 15,000 clones, around 79% of them seen just once. This clone was picked up a small number of times. The sequenced material came from PBMCs. J is TRBJ1-2 and V is TRBV20-1; no clear D gene. This receptor was identified in a human donor in good health. The CDR3 spells CSGGNYGYTF. In DNA form, the CDR3 reads TGCAGTGGCGGTAACTATGGCTACACCTTC.